These 21 T cell receptor beta chains were sequenced from one sample in a study of regulatory T cells in long-lasting Graves disease. Combining iRepertoire HTBI primers with Arm-PCR of CDR3 regions, the authors built TCR beta libraries. TCRdb processed the multiplex PCR reads anew with MiXCR; each CDR3 protein has one entry. Of about 500,000 distinct CDR3 sequences listed, around 16% are singletons. The time point here: newly diagnosed GD, antithyroid drugs for less than 3 months. The TCR library used RNA extracted from PBMCs. This same sample was also part of a study on T cells in Graves' hyperthyroidism and ophthalmopathy.

Here the sequenced sample was peripheral blood mononuclear cells (PBMCs), taken at new diagnosis, from a patient treated with antithyroid drugs. Every receptor here comes from a man in his forties with Graves disease.

This clonotype was seen at least ten times. The rearrangement joins TRBV12-5 to TRBJ1-1, with D possibly being TRBD1 (5 bases). CDR1 is LGHNT and CDR2 is FRNRAP in the germline V gene. CDR3 length equals 18 residues. Trimming took off 7 bases at V and 1 base at J, with 25 bases between the two ends. CDR3 in DNA: TGTGCTAGTGCCCCGGGTCGGGGGGGTGGGTTTCGGAACACTGAAGCTTTCTTT. It codes for CASAPGRGGGFRNTEAFF.

This clonotype was seen ten or more times. The chain employs TRBV12-3 or TRBV12-4 and TRBJ2-4, with unresolved D. Trimming cost V 5 bases and J 0 bases, with 11 bases left between them. CDR3 length equals 15 residues. CDR3 residues: CASSPGPVAKNIQYF. For the CDR3, the DNA is TGTGCCAGCAGTCCTGGCCCGGTAGCCAAAAACATTCAGTACTTC.

This clonotype showed up just a few times. The rearrangement links TRBV12-5 to TRBJ1-2; D is unclear. Per the germline V gene, CDR1 is LGHNT and CDR2 is FRNRAP. This CDR3 contains 13 residues. Deletions cut 6 bases from V and 2 bases from J, with 10 bases between. CDR3 protein: CASGSDGNYGYTF. CDR3 DNA: TGTGCTAGTGGCTCGGACGGAAACTATGGCTACACCTTC. Variable domain in full (rest from reference TRBV12-5 and TRBJ1-2): DARVTQTPRHKVTEMGQEVTMRCQPILGHNTVFWYRQTMMQGLELLAYFRNRAPLDDSGMPKDRFSAEMPDATLATLKIQPSEPRDSAVYFCASGSDGNYGYTFGSGTRLTVV.

The sample holds many counts of this clonotype. The J gene is TRBJ2-5, the V gene TRBV6-2 or TRBV6-3; D unresolved. The V and J ends lost 8 bases and 5 bases respectively, with 12 bases between them. This CDR3 is 12 amino acids long. Germline lookup yields CDR1 MNHEY and CDR2 SVGEGT. The CDR3: CASGRSSETQYF. CDR3 DNA: TGTGCCAGCGGTAGGAGTTCGGAGACCCAGTACTTC.

This clonotype occurred many times. The CDR3 sequence is CAWSGSPSYNEQFF. CDR3 in DNA: TGTGCCTGGAGTGGTAGCCCTAGCTACAATGAGCAGTTCTTC. The rearrangement uses TRBV30 and TRBJ2-1, with D unresolved. There are 14 residues in the CDR3. With 1 base removed from V and 3 bases from J, the gap between germline ends came to 10 bases. Per germline, CDR1 GTSNPN and CDR2 SVGIG (reference sequence).

In this sample, this clonotype turned up many times. This chain's CDR3 is CASARSEQFF. The CDR3 region has the DNA TGTGCCAGCGCCCGGAGTGAGCAGTTCTTC. The chain has TRBV12-3 or TRBV12-4 and TRBJ2-1, with D hard to call. Trimming cost V 8 bases and J 9 bases, with 8 bases left between them. The CDR3 has 10 residues.

This clonotype showed up many times. CDR3 DNA sequence: TGTGCCAGCAGTTCGAACCACGCCGGAGGGGCCTACAATGAGCAGTTCTTC. This translates into CASSSNHAGGAYNEQFF. The V and J genes are TRBV28 and TRBJ2-1, with D tentatively TRBD2 (6 bases). V lost 4 bases to trimming and J lost 2 bases, with 18 bases between them. The CDR3 runs 17 residues. Germline V lookup: CDR1 MDHEN, CDR2 SYDVKM.

Comment on this clonotype: A much bigger clone sits one base away, suggesting this may be a read error. CDR3 amino acids: CATWEAAASYEQYF. CDR3 DNA: TGTGCCACCTGGGAGGCAGCGGCCTCCTACGAGCAGTACTTC. This chain connects TRBV7-2 to TRBJ2-7, with a tentative D call TRBD2 (6 bases). Trimming took 10 bases from V and 0 from J, leaving 16 bases between them. Looked up from germline, CDR1 is SGHTA and CDR2 is FQGNSA. There are 14 residues in the CDR3.

This clonotype was seen ten or more times. The chain uses TRBV30 and TRBJ2-5, with D perhaps TRBD1 (5 bases). Deletions cut 2 bases from V and 5 bases from J, with 9 bases between. The CDR3 is 12 residues long. CDR1 and CDR2 from the germline V gene are GTSNPN and SVGIG (reference sequence). For the CDR3, the DNA is TGTGCCTGGAGTCGGGCAGGGGAGACCCAGTACTTC. It specifies CAWSRAGETQYF.

This clonotype has just a few counts. V and J are TRBV27 and TRBJ1-2; no definite D call. The CDR3 sequence is 14 residues long. In germline, CDR1 is MNHEY, CDR2 SMNVEV (reference sequence). The V and J ends lost 6 bases and 5 bases respectively, with 16 bases between them. The CDR3 nucleotides read TGTGCCAGCAGCCGAGATGGACGGACGTATGGCTACACCTTC. This encodes CASSRDGRTYGYTF.

The table lists this clonotype with many counts. The CDR3, as DNA: TGTGCCAGCGGCGTGGCGGGACAGGTCACCTACAATGAGCAGTTCTTC. It yields the protein CASGVAGQVTYNEQFF. V is TRBV2 and J is TRBJ2-1, with TRBD1 matching 8 bases. CDR3 length equals 16 residues. With 8 bases clipped from V and 2 bases from J, the junction kept 11 bases outside the gene matches. Looked up from germline, CDR1 is SNHLY and CDR2 is FYNNEI. The full variable domain, rest sourced from reference TRBV2 and TRBJ2-1, is EPEVTQTPSHQVTQMGQEVILRCVPISNHLYFYWYRQILGQKVEFLVSFYNNEISEKSEIFDDQFSVERPDGSNFTLKIRSTKLEDSAMYFCASGVAGQVTYNEQFFGPGTRLTVL.

CDR3 DNA: TGTGCCAGCAGCTTAGGGAGAGGGGTAACTGAAGCTTTCTTT. Translated, it gives CASSLGRGVTEAFF. The chain recombines TRBV7-2 with TRBJ1-1; tentative D call: TRBD1 (5 bases). Trimming stripped 1 base from V and 5 bases from J, with 11 bases between. From germline, CDR1 is SGHTA and CDR2 FQGNSA. The CDR3 runs 14 residues.

This clonotype came up many times. This chain joins TRBV2 and TRBJ2-3; D tentatively fits TRBD1 or TRBD2 (5 bases each). Germline-derived CDR1 and CDR2 are SNHLY and FYNNEI. The V and J ends lost 9 bases and 0 bases respectively, with 13 bases between them. CDR3 size: 14 residues. CDR3 coding DNA: TGTGCCAGTCTGAGGGGCATAAGCACAGATACGCAGTATTTT. The encoded protein is CASLRGISTDTQYF.

CDR3 sequence: CASSFGQGSGSYQETQYF. The CDR3 DNA follows: TGCGCCAGCAGCTTCGGACAGGGCAGCGGGTCGTACCAAGAGACCCAGTACTTC. The chain links TRBV5-1 to TRBJ2-5; 8 positions agree with TRBD1. The CDR3 contains 18 residues. Germline V lookup: CDR1 SGHRS, CDR2 YFSETQ. V lost 2 bases to trimming and J lost 0 bases; unmatched junction nucleotides: 12.

There are a few counts of this clonotype. The J gene is TRBJ2-5, the V gene TRBV20-1, with D possibly called TRBD1 or TRBD2 (5 bases each). Germline V gives CDR1 DFQATT, CDR2 SNEGSKA (reference sequence). V dropped 1 base and J dropped 5 bases, with 11 bases sitting between them. The length of the CDR3 is 13 residues. The CDR3 sequence is CSARGGGYETQYF. In nucleotides, the CDR3 is TGCAGTGCTAGAGGGGGCGGGTATGAGACCCAGTACTTC.

In regard to this clonotype: It is likely a read error: a sequence one base away is far more abundant. The J gene is TRBJ2-3, the V gene TRBV9; TRBD1 matches at 9 bases. This CDR3 spans 18 amino acids. V gave up 5 bases and J gave up 0 bases; unmatched junction bases: 13. Germline loops: CDR1 SGDLS, CDR2 YYNGEE. CDR3 DNA: TGTGCCAGCAGTGACCGGGACAGGGATCCCTCTAGCACAGATACGCAGTATTTT. It is translated as CASSDRDRDPSSTDTQYF. Full variable domain (rest looked up from reference TRBV9 and TRBJ2-3): DSGVTQTPKHLITATGQRVTLRCSPRSGDLSVYWYQQSLDQGLQFLIQYYNGEERAKGNILERFSAQQFPDLHSELNLSSLELGDSALYFCASSDRDRDPSSTDTQYFGPGTRLTVL.

V usage is TRBV4-1 and J usage is TRBJ2-5; no clear D gene. Germline-derived CDR1 and CDR2 are MGHRA and YSYEKL. V was shortened by 1 base and J by 5 bases, with 11 bases between the two germline ends. The CDR3 runs 14 residues. The DNA for the CDR3 is TGCGCCAGCAGCCAAGTTATGGTAGGGGAGACCCAGTACTTC. Translated: CASSQVMVGETQYF.

The V gene is TRBV20-1, the J gene TRBJ2-7; D call uncertain. The V end lost 3 bases, the J end lost 4 bases, and 16 bases lay between the germline ends. The germline gives CDR1 DFQATT, CDR2 SNEGSKA (reference sequence). The CDR3 has 14 residues. The CDR3 reads CSASLVGKRYEQYF. The CDR3 DNA reads as TGCAGTGCTAGCTTAGTGGGAAAGAGGTACGAGCAGTACTTC.

Worth noting for this clonotype: Since a much larger clone is just one base distant, this may be a read error. The V and J genes are TRBV5-1 and TRBJ2-7; D perhaps matches TRBD2 (6 bases). Germline V lookup: CDR1 SGHRS, CDR2 YFSETQ. This CDR3 comprises 15 residues. CDR3 region: CAGSLDPSVTYEQYF. The CDR3 DNA follows: TGCGCCGGCAGCTTGGACCCTAGCGTTACCTACGAGCAGTACTTC.

Many counts were recorded for this clonotype. The chain is built from TRBV28 and TRBJ2-7, with TRBD2 matching over 8 bases. There are 16 residues in the CDR3. Trimming removed 3 bases from V and 1 base from J; junction bases left unmatched: 8. CDR1 is MDHEN, CDR2 SYDVKM, per germline. The chain's CDR3 is CASSFHLAGLSYEQYF. CDR3 sequence (DNA): TGTGCCAGCAGTTTTCATCTAGCGGGCCTATCCTACGAGCAGTACTTC.

To note about this clonotype: A read error is possible here, since a much larger clone lies one base away. The J gene is TRBJ2-1, the V gene TRBV9, with D possibly matching TRBD2 (6 bases). V gave up 0 bases and J gave up 13 bases, with 26 bases separating them. Germline V gene data show CDR1 as SGDLS and CDR2 as YYNGEE. This CDR3 is 17 amino acids long. The CDR3: CASSVGRSGGNQETQFF. As DNA, the CDR3 is TGTGCCAGCAGCGTAGGTCGTAGCGGAGGAAATCAAGAGACCCAGTTCTTC.